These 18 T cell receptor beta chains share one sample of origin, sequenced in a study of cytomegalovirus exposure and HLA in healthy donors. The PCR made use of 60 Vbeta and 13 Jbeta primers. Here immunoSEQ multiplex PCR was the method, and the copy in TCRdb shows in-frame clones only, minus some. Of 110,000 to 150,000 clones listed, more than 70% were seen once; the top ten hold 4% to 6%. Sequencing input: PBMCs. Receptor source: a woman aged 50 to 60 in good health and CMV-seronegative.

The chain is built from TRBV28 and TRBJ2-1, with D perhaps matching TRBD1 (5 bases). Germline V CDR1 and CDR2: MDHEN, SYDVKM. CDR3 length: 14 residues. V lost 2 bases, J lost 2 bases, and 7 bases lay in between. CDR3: CASSLAGPYNEQFF. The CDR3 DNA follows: TGTGCCAGCAGTTTAGCAGGGCCCTACAATGAGCAGTTCTTC.

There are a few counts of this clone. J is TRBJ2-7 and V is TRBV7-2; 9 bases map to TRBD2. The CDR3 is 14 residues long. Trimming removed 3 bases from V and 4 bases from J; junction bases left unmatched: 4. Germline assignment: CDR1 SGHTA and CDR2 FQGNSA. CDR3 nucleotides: TGTGCCAGCAGCTTTAGCGGGGGCCCATACGAGCAGTACTTC. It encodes CASSFSGGPYEQYF.

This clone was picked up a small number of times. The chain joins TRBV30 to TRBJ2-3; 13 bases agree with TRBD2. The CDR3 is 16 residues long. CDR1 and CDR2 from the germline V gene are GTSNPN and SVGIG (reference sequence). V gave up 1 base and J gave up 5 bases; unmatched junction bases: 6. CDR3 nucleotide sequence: TGTGCCTGGAGTGAGGGACTAGCGGGGACCTTAGATACGCAGTATTTT. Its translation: CAWSEGLAGTLDTQYF.

CDR3 sequence: CSVRKRDIGDEQFF. As DNA, the CDR3 is TGCAGCGTCAGAAAGCGGGATATTGGGGATGAGCAGTTCTTC. The chain joins TRBV29-1 to TRBJ2-1; 7 bases match TRBD2. Germline V gene data show CDR1 as SQVTM and CDR2 as ANQGSEA. The ends lost 6 bases at V and 8 bases at J; junction bases unmatched: 13. The CDR3 is 14 amino acids.

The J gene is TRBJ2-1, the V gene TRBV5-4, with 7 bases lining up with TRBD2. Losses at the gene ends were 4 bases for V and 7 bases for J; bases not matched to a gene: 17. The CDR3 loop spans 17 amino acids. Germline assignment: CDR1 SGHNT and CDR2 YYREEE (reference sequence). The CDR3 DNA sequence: TGTGCCAGCAGCCCAACGGGCGTGGGGACTACGGGGAATGAGCAGTTCTTC. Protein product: CASSPTGVGTTGNEQFF. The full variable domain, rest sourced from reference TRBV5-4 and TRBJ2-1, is ETGVTQSPTHLIKTRGQQVTLRCSSQSGHNTVSWYQQALGQGPQFIFQYYREEENGRGNFPPRFSGLQFPNYSSELNVNALELDDSALYLCASSPTGVGTTGNEQFFGPGTRLTVL.

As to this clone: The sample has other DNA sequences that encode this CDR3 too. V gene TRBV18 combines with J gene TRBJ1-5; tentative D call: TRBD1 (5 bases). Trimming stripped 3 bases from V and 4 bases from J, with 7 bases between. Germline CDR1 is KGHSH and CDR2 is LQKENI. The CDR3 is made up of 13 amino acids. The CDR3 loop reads CASSPDRNQPQHF. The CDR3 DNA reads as TGTGCCAGCTCACCCGACAGAAATCAGCCCCAGCATTTT.

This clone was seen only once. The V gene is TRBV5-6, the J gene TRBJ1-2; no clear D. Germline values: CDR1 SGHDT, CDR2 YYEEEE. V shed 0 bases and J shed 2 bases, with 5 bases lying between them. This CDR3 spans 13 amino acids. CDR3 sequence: CASSLVRNYGYTF. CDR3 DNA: TGTGCCAGCAGCTTGGTCAGGAACTATGGCTACACCTTC.

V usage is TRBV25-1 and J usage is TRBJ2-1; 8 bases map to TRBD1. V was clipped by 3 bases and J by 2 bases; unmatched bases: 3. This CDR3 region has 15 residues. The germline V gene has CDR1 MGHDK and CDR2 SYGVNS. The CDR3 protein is CASSDAGGAYNEQFF. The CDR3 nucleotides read TGTGCCAGCAGTGATGCAGGGGGCGCCTACAATGAGCAGTTCTTC.

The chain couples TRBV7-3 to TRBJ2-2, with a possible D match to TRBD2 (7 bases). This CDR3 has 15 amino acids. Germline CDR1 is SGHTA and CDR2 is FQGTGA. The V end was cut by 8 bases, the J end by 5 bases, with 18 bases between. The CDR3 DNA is TGTGCCAGCGGGGGCGGACTAGGGTATACCGGGGAGCTGTTTTTT. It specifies CASGGGLGYTGELFF.

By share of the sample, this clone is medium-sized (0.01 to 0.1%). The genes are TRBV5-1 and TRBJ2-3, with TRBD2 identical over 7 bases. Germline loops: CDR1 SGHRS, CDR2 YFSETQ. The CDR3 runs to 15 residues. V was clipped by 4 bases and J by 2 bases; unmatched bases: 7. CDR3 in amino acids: CASSPGEGHTDTQYF. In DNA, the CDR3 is TGCGCCAGCAGCCCGGGGGAGGGCCACACAGATACGCAGTATTTT. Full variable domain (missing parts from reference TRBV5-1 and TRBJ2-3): KAGVTQTPRYLIKTRGQQVTLSCSPISGHRSVSWYQQTPGQGLQFLFEYFSETQRNKGNFPGRFSGRQFSNSRSEMNVSTLELGDSALYLCASSPGEGHTDTQYFGPGTRLTVL.

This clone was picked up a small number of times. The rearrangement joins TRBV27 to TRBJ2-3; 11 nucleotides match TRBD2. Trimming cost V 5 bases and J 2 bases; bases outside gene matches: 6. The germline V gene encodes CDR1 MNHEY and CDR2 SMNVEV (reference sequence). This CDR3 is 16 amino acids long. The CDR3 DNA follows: TGTGCCAGCAGTCCCACTAGCGGGGGCCACACAGATACGCAGTATTTT. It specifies CASSPTSGGHTDTQYF.

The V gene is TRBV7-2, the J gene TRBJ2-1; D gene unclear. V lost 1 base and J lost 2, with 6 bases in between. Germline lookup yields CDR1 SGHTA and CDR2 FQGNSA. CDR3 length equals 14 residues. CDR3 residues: CASSLGSTYNEQFF. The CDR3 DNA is TGTGCCAGCAGCTTAGGTAGTACCTACAATGAGCAGTTCTTC.

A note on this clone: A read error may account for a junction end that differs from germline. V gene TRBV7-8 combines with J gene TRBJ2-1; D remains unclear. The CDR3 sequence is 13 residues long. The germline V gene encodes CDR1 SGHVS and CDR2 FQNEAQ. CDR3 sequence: CASRLDNYNEQFF. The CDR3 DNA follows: TGTGCCAGCAGGTTAGACAACTACAATGAGCAGTTCTTC. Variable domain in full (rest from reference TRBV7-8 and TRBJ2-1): GAGVSQSPRYKVAKRGQDVALRCDPISGHVSLFWYQQALGQGPEFLTYFQNEAQLDKSGLPSDRFFAERPEGSVSTLKIQRTQQEDSAVYLCASRLDNYNEQFFGPGTRLTVL.

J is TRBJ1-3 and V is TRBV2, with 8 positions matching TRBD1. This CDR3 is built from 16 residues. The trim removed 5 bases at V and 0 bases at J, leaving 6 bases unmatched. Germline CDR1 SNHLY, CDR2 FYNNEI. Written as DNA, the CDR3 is TGTGCCAGCAGTCTTCGTACAGGGGGCTCTGGAAACACCATATATTTT. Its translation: CASSLRTGGSGNTIYF.

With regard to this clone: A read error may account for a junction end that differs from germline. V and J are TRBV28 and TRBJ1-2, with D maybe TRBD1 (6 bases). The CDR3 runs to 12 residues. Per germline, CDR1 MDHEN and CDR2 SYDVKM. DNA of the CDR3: TGTGCCAGCAGTTCAGGGGACGGGGACAAAGTCTTC. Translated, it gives CASSSGDGDKVF.

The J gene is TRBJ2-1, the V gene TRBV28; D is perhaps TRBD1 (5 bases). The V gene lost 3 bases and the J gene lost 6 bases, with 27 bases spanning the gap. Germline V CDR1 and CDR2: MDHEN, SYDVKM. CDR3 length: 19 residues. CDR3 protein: CASSFPQGKTPRPSNEQFF. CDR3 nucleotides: TGTGCCAGCAGTTTCCCCCAGGGTAAGACCCCGAGACCGTCCAATGAGCAGTTCTTC. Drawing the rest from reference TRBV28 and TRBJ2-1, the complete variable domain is DVKVTQSSRYLVKRTGEKVFLECVQDMDHENMFWYRQDPGLGLRLIYFSYDVKMKEKGDIPEGYSVSREKKERFSLILESASTNQTSMYLCASSFPQGKTPRPSNEQFFGPGTRLTVL.

The chain's CDR3 is CASSRTGTGLGYTF. The CDR3 DNA reads TGTGCCAGCAGCCGTACCGGGACAGGACTGGGCTACACCTTC. V usage is TRBV28 and J usage is TRBJ1-2; 8 nucleotides line up with TRBD1. J was trimmed by 8 bases and V by 6 bases; bases with no gene match: 11. CDR1 and CDR2 (germline): MDHEN, SYDVKM. CDR3 size: 14 residues.

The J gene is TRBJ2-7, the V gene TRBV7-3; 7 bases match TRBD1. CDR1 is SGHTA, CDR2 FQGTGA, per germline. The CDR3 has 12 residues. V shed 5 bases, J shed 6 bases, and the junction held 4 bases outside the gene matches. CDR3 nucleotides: TGTGCCAGCAGCGAGACAGGGCGCGAGCAGTACTTC. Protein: CASSETGREQYF.